The 26 T cell receptor beta chains reported below all come from one sample, sequenced in a study of cytotoxic CD8 clonotypes in ibrutinib-treated CLL. The assay was immunoSEQ multiplex PCR, and TCRdb's table has in-frame clones only and misses some. The data show about 68,000 clones, approximately 71% seen once. The source was PBMCs, collected after 12 months of ibrutinib treatment. These receptors all stem from a human donor with chronic lymphocytic leukemia.

Only one count was recorded for this clone. The chain couples TRBV6-6 to TRBJ2-1; 9 bases align to TRBD1. Germline lookup yields CDR1 MNHNY and CDR2 SVGAGI (reference sequence). The trim removed 5 bases at V and 5 bases at J, leaving 7 bases unmatched. The CDR3 loop spans 15 amino acids. The CDR3 DNA follows: TGTGCCAGCAGTGACACAGGGGGCTTCCACAATGAGCAGTTCTTC. Its translation is CASSDTGGFHNEQFF.

The count of this clone is one. This chain links TRBV19 with TRBJ1-5, with TRBD1 matching over 8 bases. The CDR3 extends over 16 amino acids. Trimming took 6 bases from V and 3 from J; bases not matched to a gene: 10. From germline, CDR1 is LNHDA and CDR2 SQIVND (reference sequence). In nucleotides, the CDR3 is TGTGCCAGTAGAACATACAGGGGGAGGTCCAATCAGCCCCAGCATTTT. Translated: CASRTYRGRSNQPQHF. Together with reference TRBV19 and TRBJ1-5, the CDR3 gives the full variable domain: DGGITQSPKYLFRKEGQNVTLSCEQNLNHDAMYWYRQDPGQGLRLIYYSQIVNDFQKGDIAEGYSVSREKKESFPLTVTSAQKNPTAFYLCASRTYRGRSNQPQHFGDGTRLSIL.

This chain joins TRBV5-4 and TRBJ2-3, with D hard to call. The V gene's germline CDR1 is SGHNT and CDR2 YYREEE (reference sequence). This CDR3 region has 14 residues. Trimming removed 4 bases at V and 2 bases at J, with 11 bases between. CDR3: CASSGPYDTDTQYF. DNA for the CDR3: TGTGCCAGCAGCGGGCCCTACGACACAGATACGCAGTATTTT.

This clone was detected a few times. The J gene is TRBJ1-6, the V gene TRBV27, with D hard to call. The germline V gene encodes CDR1 MNHEY and CDR2 SMNVEV (reference sequence). The CDR3 has 14 residues. V dropped 2 bases and J dropped 8 bases, with 10 bases sitting between them. The CDR3 bases are TGTGCCAGCAGTTTAATATTGGGTTATTCACCCCTCCACTTT. It translates to CASSLILGYSPLHF.

The chain employs TRBV5-4 and TRBJ1-4; TRBD1 matches at 7 bases. This CDR3 spans 16 amino acids. The trim removed 4 bases at V and 3 bases at J, leaving 9 bases unmatched. Germline-derived CDR1 and CDR2 are SGHNT and YYREEE (reference sequence). This chain's CDR3 is CASSEGATGPNEKLFF. As DNA, the CDR3 is TGTGCCAGCAGCGAGGGGGCGACAGGACCTAATGAAAAACTGTTTTTT.

The chain couples TRBV5-4 to TRBJ2-5; D possibly corresponds to TRBD2 (5 bases). V dropped 5 bases and J dropped 1 base, with 15 bases sitting between them. CDR1 is SGHNT, CDR2 YYREEE, per germline (reference sequence). This CDR3 is built from 15 residues. The CDR3 nucleotides are TGTGCCAGCAGATTGAAGGAGAGGGTCCAAGAGACCCAGTACTTC. It encodes CASRLKERVQETQYF.

The CDR3 is CASSSQTGQAEKLFF. Written as DNA, the CDR3 is TGTGCCAGCAGTTCACAGACAGGGCAGGCTGAAAAACTGTTTTTT. V and J are TRBV28 and TRBJ1-4; 7 bases align to TRBD1. Germline CDR1 and CDR2: MDHEN and SYDVKM. This CDR3 has 15 residues. Trimming took 4 bases from V and 7 from J; bases not matched to a gene: 9.

This sequence joins TRBV7-9 and TRBJ2-1; no clear D gene. The CDR3 length is 11 residues. Germline lookup yields CDR1 SEHNR and CDR2 FQNEAQ (reference sequence). With 2 bases removed from V and 7 bases from J, the gap between germline ends came to 3 bases. The chain's CDR3 is CASSLNNEQFF. The CDR3 DNA reads as TGTGCCAGCAGCTTAAATAATGAGCAGTTCTTC. Full variable domain (missing parts from reference TRBV7-9 and TRBJ2-1): DTGVSQNPRHKITKRGQNVTFRCDPISEHNRLYWYRQTLGQGPEFLTYFQNEAQLEKSRLLSDRFSAERPKGSFSTLEIQRTEQGDSAMYLCASSLNNEQFFGPGTRLTVL.

This clone was seen only a few times. This chain connects TRBV7-3 to TRBJ1-1; D ambiguous. Trimming took off 5 bases at V and 0 bases at J, with 7 bases between the two ends. The CDR3 covers 13 residues. CDR1 and CDR2 (germline): SGHTA, FQGTGA. Written as DNA, the CDR3 is TGTGCCAGCAGCAAAGGGATGAACACTGAAGCTTTCTTT. This encodes CASSKGMNTEAFF.

This clone was detected once. In nucleotides, the CDR3 is TGCGCCAGCAGCCCAATAAACCCGTCCTACAATGAGCAGTTCTTC. Its protein is CASSPINPSYNEQFF. This chain joins TRBV5-1 and TRBJ2-1; no reliable D call. The CDR3 sequence is 15 residues long. Germline assignment: CDR1 SGHRS and CDR2 YFSETQ. Trimming removed 4 bases from V and 1 base from J, with 12 bases in between.

The genes are TRBV5-4 and TRBJ1-4; tentative D call: TRBD1 (5 bases). The CDR3 spans 15 residues. The germline V gene encodes CDR1 SGHNT and CDR2 YYREEE (reference sequence). Trimming pared 4 bases from V and 8 bases from J, leaving 18 bases between. The CDR3 reads CASSPKAGGTEKLFF. The CDR3 DNA reads as TGTGCCAGCAGCCCCAAGGCGGGAGGGACGGAAAAACTGTTTTTT.

Only one count was recorded for this clone. The V gene is TRBV14, the J gene TRBJ1-2; no definite D call. V lost 5 bases and J lost 2, with 9 bases in between. From germline, CDR1 is SGHDN and CDR2 FVKESK. The CDR3 sequence is 13 residues long. The CDR3: CASSAEINYGYTF. CDR3 bases: TGTGCCAGCAGCGCAGAAATAAACTATGGCTACACCTTC.

V and J are TRBV2 and TRBJ2-3; possibly TRBD2 for D (5 bases). Trimming took 7 bases from V and 9 from J, leaving 11 bases between them. CDR1 and CDR2 from the germline V gene are SNHLY and FYNNEI. This CDR3 comprises 11 residues. The CDR3 DNA is TGTGCCAGCATGTGGACTGAAACGCAGTATTTT. This encodes CASMWTETQYF.

The V gene is TRBV30, the J gene TRBJ1-1; maybe TRBD1 (5 bases). CDR1 and CDR2 from the germline V gene are GTSNPN and SVGIG (reference sequence). The CDR3 is 12 amino acids. V was cut by 4 bases and J by 1 base, with 7 bases left in between. CDR3 in DNA: TGTGCCTGGAAAAGGGGGAACACTGAAGCTTTCTTT. It translates to CAWKRGNTEAFF.

This rearrangement joins TRBV6-1 to TRBJ1-3; possible D gene TRBD1, 5 bases. This CDR3 region has 16 residues. Trimming cost V 1 base and J 2 bases, with 12 bases left between them. Germline V gene data show CDR1 as MNHNS and CDR2 as SASEGT. The CDR3 DNA reads TGTGCCAGCAGTGAAGTCGCAGGGATAGCTGGAAACACCATATATTTT. It is translated as CASSEVAGIAGNTIYF.

This chain uses TRBV6-8 with TRBJ1-5, with TRBD1 identical over 10 bases. The trim removed 6 bases at V and 0 bases at J, leaving 11 bases unmatched. This CDR3 is built from 18 residues. Germline V gene lookup returns CDR1 MNHGY and CDR2 SAAAGT. CDR3 in DNA: TGTGCCAGCAGCTACGACAGGGGGCCCCTATATAGCAATCAGCCCCAGCATTTT. This gives the protein CASSYDRGPLYSNQPQHF.

This chain joins TRBV4-2 and TRBJ2-1; 12 bases agree with TRBD2. Losses at the gene ends were 0 bases for V and 8 bases for J; bases not matched to a gene: 11. Per germline, CDR1 LGHNA and CDR2 YNFKEQ. The CDR3 consists of 18 residues. As DNA, the CDR3 is TGTGCCAGCAGCCAAGACTCTGGAAGGACTAGCGGGGTAGATGAGCAGTTCTTC. Translating it yields CASSQDSGRTSGVDEQFF.

V gene TRBV10-3 combines with J gene TRBJ2-3; the match to TRBD2 covers 9 bases. V trimming: 8 bases; J trimming: 6 bases; junction bases outside the gene matches: 9. This CDR3 has 14 amino acids. CDR1 and CDR2 (germline): ENHRY, SYGVKD. CDR3 sequence: CAIGLAGVLDTQYF. CDR3 bases: TGTGCCATCGGATTAGCGGGGGTCTTGGATACGCAGTATTTT.

A few counts support this clone. This chain links TRBV19 with TRBJ2-6; 9 bases are shared with TRBD1. V shed 5 bases, J shed 2 bases, and the junction held 10 bases outside the gene matches. This CDR3 spans 18 amino acids. CDR1 and CDR2 from the germline V gene are LNHDA and SQIVND (reference sequence). The CDR3: CASSPSPGQGPGANVLTF. CDR3 DNA sequence: TGTGCCAGTAGTCCCTCGCCTGGACAGGGGCCTGGGGCCAACGTCCTGACTTTC.

This clone was counted once. A read error may produce the germline difference seen at one junction end. This chain uses TRBV7-2 with TRBJ2-7; the match to TRBD1 covers 7 bases. Germline loops: CDR1 SGHTA, CDR2 FQGNSA. The CDR3 runs 15 residues. The CDR3 DNA reads as TGTGCCAGCAGCTTGGGCCCCGGGACAGCCTCCCCTGAGAAGTTC. Protein sequence: CASSLGPGTASPEKF.

The V gene is TRBV7-2, the J gene TRBJ2-2, with 8 bases fitting TRBD2. J gave up 2 bases and V 2 bases, and 4 bases lay outside the gene matches. The CDR3 is 16 amino acids. Germline V gives CDR1 SGHTA, CDR2 FQGNSA. The CDR3 region is CASSLLAGTNTGELFF. CDR3 DNA: TGTGCCAGCAGCTTATTAGCGGGGACAAACACCGGGGAGCTGTTTTTT. The whole variable domain, remainder taken from reference TRBV7-2 and TRBJ2-2, is GAGVSQSPSNKVTEKGKDVELRCDPISGHTALYWYRQSLGQGLEFLIYFQGNSAPDKSGLPSDRFSAERTGGSVSTLTIQRTQQEDSAVYLCASSLLAGTNTGELFFGEGSRLTVL.

The chain joins TRBV11-2 to TRBJ1-2; D possibly corresponds to TRBD1 (6 bases). Germline assignment: CDR1 SGHAT and CDR2 FQNNGV. The CDR3 consists of 13 residues. Trimming removed 5 bases from V and 4 bases from J, with 11 bases in between. The CDR3 sequence: CASSNRVAYGYTF. Here the CDR3 DNA reads TGTGCCAGCAGCAACAGGGTTGCCTATGGCTACACCTTC.

The chain couples TRBV30 to TRBJ2-3, with TRBD2 as a possible D gene (6 bases). Per the germline V gene, CDR1 is GTSNPN and CDR2 is SVGIG (reference sequence). The CDR3 extends over 15 amino acids. Trimming left V 6 bases short and J 0 bases short, with 16 bases between. CDR3 region: CACGGKAVSTDTQYF. CDR3 nucleotides: TGTGCCTGTGGGGGGAAAGCGGTGAGCACAGATACGCAGTATTTT.

V gene TRBV11-3 combines with J gene TRBJ1-1, with D hard to call. Trimming shortened V by 10 bases and J by 2 bases, and 14 bases separated the two germline ends. Germline-derived CDR1 and CDR2 are SGHNT and YENEEA. This CDR3 contains 13 residues. CDR3 DNA sequence: TGTGCCACTAGCAGACGGGAAAACACTGAAGCTTTCTTT. Encoded protein: CATSRRENTEAFF. The full variable domain, its missing parts supplied by reference TRBV11-3 and TRBJ1-1, is EAGVVQSPRYKIIEKKQPVAFWCNPISGHNTLYWYLQNLGQGPELLIRYENEEAVDDSQLPKDRFSAERLKGVDSTLKIQPAELGDSAVYLCATSRRENTEAFFGQGTRLTVV.

This clone was observed a handful of times. J is TRBJ2-7 and V is TRBV20-1, with 9 bases aligning to TRBD1. Germline CDR1 is DFQATT and CDR2 is SNEGSKA (reference sequence). Trimming at V came to 7 bases and at J to 5 bases, leaving 3 bases not matched to a gene. The CDR3 is made up of 11 amino acids. The CDR3 region has the DNA TGCAGTGTCGACAGGGGGGACGAGCAGTACTTC. The encoded protein is CSVDRGDEQYF.

The chain recombines TRBV7-9 with TRBJ2-1; TRBD1 might be the D (6 bases). CDR1 is SEHNR, CDR2 FQNEAQ, per germline (reference sequence). The CDR3 loop spans 15 amino acids. Trimming removed 4 bases at V and 2 bases at J, with 12 bases between. CDR3 DNA: TGTGCCAGCAGCTCGACTGGGGGCACCTACAATGAGCAGTTCTTC. It is translated as CASSSTGGTYNEQFF. The full variable domain, in which reference TRBV7-9 and TRBJ2-1 provide the parts outside the CDR3, is DTGVSQNPRHKITKRGQNVTFRCDPISEHNRLYWYRQTLGQGPEFLTYFQNEAQLEKSRLLSDRFSAERPKGSFSTLEIQRTEQGDSAMYLCASSSTGGTYNEQFFGPGTRLTVL.